Only one count was recorded for the clone carrying this T cell receptor (beta chain). Its antigen is as yet unknown. V trimming: 2 bases; J trimming: 7 bases; junction bases outside the gene matches: 6. The CDR3 covers 16 residues. Germline lookup yields CDR1 MDHEN and CDR2 SYDVKM. This specimen comes from a study of T cell responses to AZD1222 COVID-19 vaccine. Across the whole study: It was second doses at about 4 or about 12 weeks that were pooled. Study-level results: No day 14 peak samples; only post-peak repertoires were characterized. Baseline testing showed seropositivity in only six or seven AZD1222 recipients.

TCRdb keeps only in-frame clones here, not all; method: immunoSEQ multiplex PCR. Of some 170,000 clones listed, 90% to 95% are singletons. The origin of this receptor is an adult in good health. This specimen was peripheral blood, taken on day 0 of AZD1222 vaccination. The chain employs TRBV28 and TRBJ2-1; the match to TRBD2 covers 12 bases. The CDR3 sequence: CASSLARTSGKNEQFF. CDR3 in DNA: TGTGCCAGCAGTTTAGCGAGGACTAGCGGGAAGAATGAGCAGTTCTTC.